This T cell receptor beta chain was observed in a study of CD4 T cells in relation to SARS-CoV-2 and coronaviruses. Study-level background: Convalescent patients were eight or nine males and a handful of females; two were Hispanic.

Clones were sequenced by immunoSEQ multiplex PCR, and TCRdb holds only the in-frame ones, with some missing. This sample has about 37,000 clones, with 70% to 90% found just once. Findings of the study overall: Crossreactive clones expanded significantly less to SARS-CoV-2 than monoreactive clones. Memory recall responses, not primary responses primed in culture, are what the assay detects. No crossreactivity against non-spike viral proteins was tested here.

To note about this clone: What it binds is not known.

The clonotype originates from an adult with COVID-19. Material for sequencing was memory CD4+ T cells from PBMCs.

The CDR3 nucleotides are TGTGCCAGCAGCCAAGGTCTTCGGACTGAAGCTTTCTTT. It yields the protein CASSQGLRTEAFF. This chain connects TRBV3-1 (or the pseudogene TRBV3-2) to TRBJ1-1, with D hard to call. The ends were cut back, 1 base at V and 5 bases at J, with 8 bases in the middle. The germline CDR1 and CDR2 sequences are LGHDT and YNNKEL (reference sequence). CDR3 length: 13 residues.